The entry that follows covers one TCR beta chain sequence. Genomic DNA of each subset was evenly split across several immunoSEQ plates. Assay: immunoSEQ multiplex PCR; the TCRdb copy retains only in-frame clones and omits some. The sample includes 560,000 or so clones, about 96% of them seen just once. In the naive CD8 group, cells lacked CD45RO and were positively selected for CCR7, so terminally differentiated effector memory CD45RA+ cells were left out. Participating donors were healthy, HIV-negative adults free of recent acute infections or vaccinations. Germline CDR1 and CDR2: SEHNR and FQNEAQ (reference sequence). The ends were cut back, 3 bases at V and 3 bases at J, with 2 bases in the middle. This CDR3 is 11 amino acids long. The data belong to a study of shared clonotypes between healthy human individuals.

This rearrangement joins TRBV7-9 to TRBJ1-1; D not resolved. The sequence was obtained from a woman aged 25 to 39 in good health. What was sequenced was naive CD8+ T cells sorted from blood. CDR3 coding DNA: TGTGCCAGCAGCTTCTACACTGAAGCTTTCTTT. Amino acids: CASSFYTEAFF.